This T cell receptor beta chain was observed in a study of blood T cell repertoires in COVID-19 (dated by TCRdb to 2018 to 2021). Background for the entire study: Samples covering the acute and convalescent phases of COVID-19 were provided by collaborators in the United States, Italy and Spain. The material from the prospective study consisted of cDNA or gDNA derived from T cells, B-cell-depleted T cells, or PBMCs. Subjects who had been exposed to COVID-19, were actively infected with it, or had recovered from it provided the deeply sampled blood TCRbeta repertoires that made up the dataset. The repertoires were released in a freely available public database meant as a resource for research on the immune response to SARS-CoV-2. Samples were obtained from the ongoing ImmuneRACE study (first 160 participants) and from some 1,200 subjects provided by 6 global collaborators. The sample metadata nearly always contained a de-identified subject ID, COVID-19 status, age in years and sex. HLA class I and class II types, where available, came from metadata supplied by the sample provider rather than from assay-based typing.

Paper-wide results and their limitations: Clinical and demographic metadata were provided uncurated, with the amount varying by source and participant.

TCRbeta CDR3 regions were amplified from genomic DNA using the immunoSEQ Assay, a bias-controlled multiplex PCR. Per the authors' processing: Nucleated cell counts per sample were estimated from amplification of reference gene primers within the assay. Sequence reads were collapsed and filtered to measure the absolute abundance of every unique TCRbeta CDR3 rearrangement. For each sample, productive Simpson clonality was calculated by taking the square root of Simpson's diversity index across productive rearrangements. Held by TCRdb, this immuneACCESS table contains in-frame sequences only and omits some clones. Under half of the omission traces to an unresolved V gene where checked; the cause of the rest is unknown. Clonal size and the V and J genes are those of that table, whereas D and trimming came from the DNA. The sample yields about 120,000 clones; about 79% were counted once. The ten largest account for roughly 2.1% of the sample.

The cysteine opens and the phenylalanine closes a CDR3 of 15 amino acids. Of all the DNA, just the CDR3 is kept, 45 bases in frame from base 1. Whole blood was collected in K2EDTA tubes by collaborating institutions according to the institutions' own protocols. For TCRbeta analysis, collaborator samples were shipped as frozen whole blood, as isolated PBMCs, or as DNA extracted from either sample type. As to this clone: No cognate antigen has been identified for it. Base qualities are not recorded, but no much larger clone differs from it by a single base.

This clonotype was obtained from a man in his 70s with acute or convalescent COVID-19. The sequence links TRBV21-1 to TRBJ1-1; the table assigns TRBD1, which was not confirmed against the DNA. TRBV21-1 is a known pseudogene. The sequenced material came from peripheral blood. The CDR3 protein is CASSKVSGRNTEAFF. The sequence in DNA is TGTGCCAGCAGCAAAGTTTCAGGGCGGAACACTGAAGCTTTCTTT.